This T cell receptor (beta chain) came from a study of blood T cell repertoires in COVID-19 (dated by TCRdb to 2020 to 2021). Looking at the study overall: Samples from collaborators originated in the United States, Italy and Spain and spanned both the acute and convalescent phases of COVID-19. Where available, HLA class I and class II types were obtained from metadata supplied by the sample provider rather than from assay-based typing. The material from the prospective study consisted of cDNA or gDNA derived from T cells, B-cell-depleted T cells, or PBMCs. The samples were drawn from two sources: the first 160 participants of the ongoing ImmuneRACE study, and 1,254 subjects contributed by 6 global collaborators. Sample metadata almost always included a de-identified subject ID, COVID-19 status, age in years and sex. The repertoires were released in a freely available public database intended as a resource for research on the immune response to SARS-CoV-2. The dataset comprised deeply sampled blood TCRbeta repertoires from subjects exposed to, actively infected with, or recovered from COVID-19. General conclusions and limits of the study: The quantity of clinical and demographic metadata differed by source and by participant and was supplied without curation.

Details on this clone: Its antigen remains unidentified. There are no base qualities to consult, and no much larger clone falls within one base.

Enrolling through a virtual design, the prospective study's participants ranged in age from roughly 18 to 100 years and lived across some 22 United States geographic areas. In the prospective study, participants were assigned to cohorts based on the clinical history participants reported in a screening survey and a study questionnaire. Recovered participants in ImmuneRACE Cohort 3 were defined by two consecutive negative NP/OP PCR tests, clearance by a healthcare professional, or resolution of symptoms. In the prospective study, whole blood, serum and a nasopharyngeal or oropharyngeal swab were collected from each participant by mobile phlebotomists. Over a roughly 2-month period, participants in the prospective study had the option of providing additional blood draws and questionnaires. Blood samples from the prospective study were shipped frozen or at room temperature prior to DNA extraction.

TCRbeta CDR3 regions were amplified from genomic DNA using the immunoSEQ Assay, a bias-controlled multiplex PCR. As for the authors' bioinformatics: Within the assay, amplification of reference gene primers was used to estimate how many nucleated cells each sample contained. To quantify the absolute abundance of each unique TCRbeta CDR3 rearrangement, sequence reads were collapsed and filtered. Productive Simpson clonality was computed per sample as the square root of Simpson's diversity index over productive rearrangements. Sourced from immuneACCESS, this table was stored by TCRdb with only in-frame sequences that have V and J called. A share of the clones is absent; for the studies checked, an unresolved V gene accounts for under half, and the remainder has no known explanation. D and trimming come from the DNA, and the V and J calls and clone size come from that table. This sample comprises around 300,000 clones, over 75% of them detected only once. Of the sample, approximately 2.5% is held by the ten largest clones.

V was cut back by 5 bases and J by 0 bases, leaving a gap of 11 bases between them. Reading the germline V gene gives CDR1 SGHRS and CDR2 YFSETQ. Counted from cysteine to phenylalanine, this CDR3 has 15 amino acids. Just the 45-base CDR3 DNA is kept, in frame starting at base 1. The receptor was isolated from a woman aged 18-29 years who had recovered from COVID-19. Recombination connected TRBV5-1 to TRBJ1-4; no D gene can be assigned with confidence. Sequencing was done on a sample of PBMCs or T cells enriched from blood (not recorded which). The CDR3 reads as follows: CASRSLPTTNEKLFF. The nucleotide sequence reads TGCGCCAGCAGGTCGCTCCCTACAACTAATGAAAAACTGTTTTTT. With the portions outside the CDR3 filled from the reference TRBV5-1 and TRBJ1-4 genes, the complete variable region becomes KAGVTQTPRYLIKTRGQQVTLSCSPISGHRSVSWYQQTPGQGLQFLFEYFSETQRNKGNFPGRFSGRQFSNSRSEMNVSTLELGDSALYLCASRSLPTTNEKLFFGSGTQLSVL.